This T cell receptor beta chain was identified in a study of T-cell memory formation after mild COVID-19. The wider study: Clustering of TCRs was largely donor specific.

TCRdb ran MiXCR on the 5' RACE reads and lists one entry per CDR3 protein. The profile shows 210,000 or so distinct CDR3 sequences, around 20% of them singletons. The V end was cut by 6 bases, the J end by 4 bases, with 12 bases between. The CDR3 is 13 amino acids. Germline CDR1 reads MNHEY; CDR2 reads SVGAGI. Only a few counts were recorded for this clonotype. The sequenced material came from PBMCs or a T cell subset sorted from them (not recorded which). The chain carries TRBV6-5 and TRBJ2-5; TRBD2 might be the D (5 bases). The receptor's source is an adult woman who had mild COVID-19 (a few samples of this study predate the infection). Cell type and time point are not known. In DNA form, the CDR3 reads TGTGCCAGCAGAAAGCGCGAGGGAGAGACCCAGTACTTC. It specifies CASRKREGETQYF.